A selection of T cell receptor beta chains follows, all from one sample in a study of T-cell memory formation after mild COVID-19. Via MiXCR, TCRdb re-called the 5' RACE reads, giving one row per CDR3 protein. The data hold over 130,000 distinct CDR3 sequences, with 13% to 15% observed a single time. The sequenced sample consisted of PBMCs or a T cell subset sorted from them (not recorded which). The receptors were gathered from an adult woman who had mild COVID-19 (a few samples of this study predate the infection). Cell type and time point are not known. The CDR3 runs from the conserved cysteine through the conserved F or W. The order of the fields is clone size, V gene, J gene, D gene, CDR3 DNA, CDR3 protein. The D gene is left open where the match is weak. Rows may omit the clone size; those that give it use once, few, many or a size class.

clone_size: .
v_call: TRBV4-1
j_call: TRBJ1-2
d_call: TRBD1
cdr3_nt: TGCGCCAGCAGCCAAGGACAGGGTTTCGACTATGGCTACACCTTC
cdr3_aa: CASSQGQGFDYGYTF

clone_size: .
v_call: TRBV7-9
j_call: TRBJ2-1
d_call: .
cdr3_nt: TGTGCCAGCAGCTTAGTCTTGGACCCCTTAGCGGAGCAGTTCTTC
cdr3_aa: CASSLVLDPLAEQFF

clone_size: many
v_call: TRBV12-3/TRBV12-4
j_call: TRBJ2-1
d_call: .
cdr3_nt: TGTGCCAGCATGGGCCTGAAAAATGAGCAGTTCTTC
cdr3_aa: CASMGLKNEQFF

clone_size: .
v_call: TRBV20-1
j_call: TRBJ2-1
d_call: TRBD2
cdr3_nt: TGCAGTGCTAGTGCCGGGACTAGCGGGAGTAGCGAGCAGTTCTTC
cdr3_aa: CSASAGTSGSSEQFF

clone_size: .
v_call: TRBV5-1
j_call: TRBJ2-1
d_call: TRBD1
cdr3_nt: TGCGCCAGCAGCTTGACCTCCGACAGGGGTGAGCAGTTCTTC
cdr3_aa: CASSLTSDRGEQFF

clone_size: few
v_call: TRBV30
j_call: TRBJ2-1
d_call: TRBD1
cdr3_nt: TGTGCCTGGAGTGGGGAATGGACAGGGTTCGCCAATGAGCAGTTCTTC
cdr3_aa: CAWSGEWTGFANEQFF

clone_size: few
v_call: TRBV7-9
j_call: TRBJ2-1
d_call: TRBD2
cdr3_nt: TGTGCCAGCAGCTTGCCGGGAGGGGGCAATGAGCAGTTCTTC
cdr3_aa: CASSLPGGGNEQFF

clone_size: .
v_call: TRBV19
j_call: TRBJ2-1
d_call: TRBD2
cdr3_nt: TGTGCCAGTAGTCGGGCTAGCGGGTTATACAATGAGCAGTTCTTC
cdr3_aa: CASSRASGLYNEQFF

clone_size: once
v_call: TRBV14
j_call: TRBJ2-2
d_call: .
cdr3_nt: TGTGCCAGCAGCCAAGGAGTTCCCGGGGAGCTGTTTTTT
cdr3_aa: CASSQGVPGELFF

clone_size: .
v_call: TRBV7-9
j_call: TRBJ2-3
d_call: TRBD1
cdr3_nt: TGTGCCAGCAGCTCCCTTATGACAGGGTCCAGCACAGATACGCAGTATTTT
cdr3_aa: CASSSLMTGSSTDTQYF

clone_size: .
v_call: TRBV7-8
j_call: TRBJ1-5
d_call: TRBD1
cdr3_nt: TGTGCCAGCAGCAGTCCGGGACAGGGGAGTGGAGGCAATCAGCCCCAGCATTTT
cdr3_aa: CASSSPGQGSGGNQPQHF

clone_size: many
v_call: TRBV4-3
j_call: TRBJ2-1
d_call: .
cdr3_nt: TGCGCCAGCAGCCGGTGGACAGGGCGGGAGGATGAGCAGTTCTTC
cdr3_aa: CASSRWTGREDEQFF

clone_size: few
v_call: TRBV3-1
j_call: TRBJ1-2
d_call: .
cdr3_nt: TGTGCCAGCAGCCCCGAATTGACAGTGATCTATGGCTACACCTTC
cdr3_aa: CASSPELTVIYGYTF

clone_size: few
v_call: TRBV29-1
j_call: TRBJ2-1
d_call: .
cdr3_nt: TGCAGCGTTGGAGGGGGGACTACCAATGAGCAGTTCTTC
cdr3_aa: CSVGGGTTNEQFF

clone_size: many
v_call: TRBV20-1
j_call: TRBJ2-2
d_call: .
cdr3_nt: TGCAGTGCTAGAGATGGGATGGGAACCGGGGAGCTGTTTTTT
cdr3_aa: CSARDGMGTGELFF

clone_size: few
v_call: TRBV12-3/TRBV12-4
j_call: TRBJ2-1
d_call: .
cdr3_nt: TGTGCCAGCAGTTTCGATTACTACAATGAGCAGTTCTTC
cdr3_aa: CASSFDYYNEQFF

clone_size: few
v_call: TRBV9
j_call: TRBJ2-3
d_call: TRBD2
cdr3_nt: TGTGCCAGCAGCTCGGGGGGACTCCGGATGGATACGCAGTATTTT
cdr3_aa: CASSSGGLRMDTQYF

clone_size: .
v_call: TRBV18
j_call: TRBJ2-6
d_call: TRBD1
cdr3_nt: TGTGCCAGCTCACCACGCAGAGGACAGGGGTCCCCCGGGGCTGGGGCCAACGTCCTGACTTTC
cdr3_aa: CASSPRRGQGSPGAGANVLTF

clone_size: many
v_call: TRBV6-1
j_call: TRBJ2-5
d_call: .
cdr3_nt: TGTGCCAGCAGTGGATCCGGGACCCCATTGGGGAGGGGGGGAGAAGAGACCCAGTACTTC
cdr3_aa: CASSGSGTPLGRGGEETQYF

clone_size: many
v_call: TRBV15
j_call: TRBJ2-3
d_call: .
cdr3_nt: TGTGCCACCAGCAGAAGCCGAGCTAGCACAGATACGCAGTATTTT
cdr3_aa: CATSRSRASTDTQYF

clone_size: few
v_call: TRBV7-8
j_call: TRBJ2-1
d_call: TRBD1
cdr3_nt: TGTGCCAGCAGATCAGGGACAGTGAAAGTCAATGAGCAGTTCTTC
cdr3_aa: CASRSGTVKVNEQFF

clone_size: .
v_call: TRBV20-1
j_call: TRBJ2-1
d_call: TRBD2
cdr3_nt: TGCAGTGCTAGTTCGCTAGCGGGGTCGCATGAGCAGTTCTTC
cdr3_aa: CSASSLAGSHEQFF

clone_size: many
v_call: TRBV6-5
j_call: TRBJ1-2
d_call: TRBD1
cdr3_nt: TGTGCCAGCAGTTACTACAGGGGTAACTATGGCTACACCTTC
cdr3_aa: CASSYYRGNYGYTF

clone_size: few
v_call: TRBV21-1
j_call: TRBJ2-7
d_call: .
cdr3_nt: TGTGCCAGCAGCAAAGCGGCGCCACTCAGAAGCTCCTACGAGCAGTACTTC
cdr3_aa: CASSKAAPLRSSYEQYF

clone_size: .
v_call: TRBV2
j_call: TRBJ2-7
d_call: TRBD2
cdr3_nt: TGTGCCAGCAGTGTAGCAGCGGGGGGCGTCTACGAGCAGTACTTC
cdr3_aa: CASSVAAGGVYEQYF

clone_size: few
v_call: TRBV6-2/TRBV6-3
j_call: TRBJ2-2
d_call: .
cdr3_nt: TGTGCCAGCAGTTACTCAATGGTTCCAGCACCGAACACCGGGGAGCTGTTTTTT
cdr3_aa: CASSYSMVPAPNTGELFF

clone_size: few
v_call: TRBV6-5
j_call: TRBJ1-1
d_call: .
cdr3_nt: TGTGCCAGCAGTCCCGGGACAACCATGAACACTGAAGCTTTCTTT
cdr3_aa: CASSPGTTMNTEAFF

clone_size: .
v_call: TRBV24-1
j_call: TRBJ2-7
d_call: .
cdr3_nt: TGTGCCACCAGTGGCGGATACTCAACCTCCGACGAGCAGTACTTC
cdr3_aa: CATSGGYSTSDEQYF

clone_size: .
v_call: TRBV7-9
j_call: TRBJ2-3
d_call: TRBD2
cdr3_nt: TGTGCCAGCAGCCCCAGCGGGAGTGGCGATACGCAGTATTTT
cdr3_aa: CASSPSGSGDTQYF

clone_size: few
v_call: TRBV7-6
j_call: TRBJ2-1
d_call: TRBD1
cdr3_nt: TGTGCCAGCAGCTCCTGGACAGGGGGCGAAGTTAAGCGGGGGACGTACAATGAGCAGTTCTTC
cdr3_aa: CASSSWTGGEVKRGTYNEQFF

clone_size: many
v_call: TRBV11-2
j_call: TRBJ2-7
d_call: .
cdr3_nt: TGTGCCAGCAGCCACAGAGGCAGCTACGAGCAGTACTTC
cdr3_aa: CASSHRGSYEQYF

clone_size: .
v_call: TRBV7-6
j_call: TRBJ2-1
d_call: TRBD2
cdr3_nt: TGTGCCACCAAGGCTAGCGGGTCCAATGAGCAGTTCTTC
cdr3_aa: CATKASGSNEQFF

clone_size: few
v_call: TRBV29-1
j_call: TRBJ2-7
d_call: TRBD2
cdr3_nt: TGCAGCGTTGAATCCGCGGGAGGGACCTACGAGCAGTACTTC
cdr3_aa: CSVESAGGTYEQYF

clone_size: .
v_call: TRBV24-1
j_call: TRBJ1-2
d_call: .
cdr3_nt: TGTGCCACCAGTGATTTGACAAGGGGATTCGGCTACACCTTC
cdr3_aa: CATSDLTRGFGYTF

clone_size: few
v_call: TRBV18
j_call: TRBJ2-5
d_call: .
cdr3_nt: TGTGCCAGCTCACCACCAGCGGAGACCCAGTACTTC
cdr3_aa: CASSPPAETQYF

clone_size: many
v_call: TRBV3-1
j_call: TRBJ2-3
d_call: TRBD2
cdr3_nt: TGTGCCAGCAGCCAAAAGGCGGGGGGGACAGATACGCAGTATTTT
cdr3_aa: CASSQKAGGTDTQYF

clone_size: .
v_call: TRBV7-9
j_call: TRBJ1-1
d_call: .
cdr3_nt: TGTGCCAGCAGATGGACAGACTACTCGAACACTGAAGCTTTCTTT
cdr3_aa: CASRWTDYSNTEAFF

clone_size: few
v_call: TRBV2
j_call: TRBJ2-5
d_call: .
cdr3_nt: TGTGCCAGCAGTGAAAACCGGGGAGGTGAGACCCAGTACTTC
cdr3_aa: CASSENRGGETQYF

clone_size: many
v_call: TRBV7-6
j_call: TRBJ2-1
d_call: TRBD2
cdr3_nt: TGTGCCAGCAGCAGACTAGCGGGGGGTGAAAATGAGCAGTTCTTC
cdr3_aa: CASSRLAGGENEQFF

clone_size: .
v_call: TRBV20-1
j_call: TRBJ2-1
d_call: TRBD2
cdr3_nt: TGCAGTGCTAGTAAAAGCACCGGGACTAGCTCCTACAATGAGCAGTTCTTC
cdr3_aa: CSASKSTGTSSYNEQFF

clone_size: many
v_call: TRBV5-1
j_call: TRBJ2-7
d_call: TRBD1
cdr3_nt: TGCGCCAGCAGCTTGGCACAGGGGGCCTACGAGCAGTACTTC
cdr3_aa: CASSLAQGAYEQYF

clone_size: few
v_call: TRBV6-2/TRBV6-3
j_call: TRBJ1-1
d_call: .
cdr3_nt: TGTGCCAGTAGTAACACTGAAGCTTTCTTT
cdr3_aa: CASSNTEAFF

clone_size: many
v_call: TRBV12-3/TRBV12-4
j_call: TRBJ2-7
d_call: .
cdr3_nt: TGTGCCAGCAGTTTCGCTCTGGGCCCGGCCTACGAGCAGTACTTC
cdr3_aa: CASSFALGPAYEQYF

clone_size: many
v_call: TRBV6-5
j_call: TRBJ2-3
d_call: .
cdr3_nt: TGTGCCAGCAGTTACTCGATTACTGCCCGGGATACGCAGTATTTT
cdr3_aa: CASSYSITARDTQYF

clone_size: few
v_call: TRBV10-3
j_call: TRBJ2-5
d_call: .
cdr3_nt: .
cdr3_aa: CAIGLSGPGGETQYF

clone_size: few
v_call: TRBV6-5
j_call: TRBJ2-6
d_call: TRBD1
cdr3_nt: TGTGCCAGCAGTTGGACAGGCTCTGGGGCCAACGTCCTGACTTTC
cdr3_aa: CASSWTGSGANVLTF

clone_size: .
v_call: TRBV29-1
j_call: TRBJ1-3
d_call: .
cdr3_nt: TGCAGCGTACCGGGCCCAAGCTCTGGAAACACCATATATTTT
cdr3_aa: CSVPGPSSGNTIYF

clone_size: few
v_call: TRBV5-1
j_call: TRBJ2-3
d_call: .
cdr3_nt: TGCGCCAGCAGCCAGGACAGTAGCACAGATACGCAGTATTTT
cdr3_aa: CASSQDSSTDTQYF

clone_size: few
v_call: TRBV5-1
j_call: TRBJ2-7
d_call: .
cdr3_nt: TGCGCCAGCAGCTTGGCAGGGGGGAACTCCTACGAGCAGTACTTC
cdr3_aa: CASSLAGGNSYEQYF

clone_size: few
v_call: TRBV20-1
j_call: TRBJ1-6
d_call: TRBD1
cdr3_nt: TGCAGTGCTACCCGGACAGGGGGCGCCTCACCCCTCCACTTT
cdr3_aa: CSATRTGGASPLHF

clone_size: few
v_call: TRBV5-4
j_call: TRBJ2-2
d_call: .
cdr3_nt: TGTGCCAGCAGCCCCTCGGGAGCCAACACCGGGGAGCTGTTTTTT
cdr3_aa: CASSPSGANTGELFF

clone_size: many
v_call: TRBV19
j_call: TRBJ2-1
d_call: TRBD2
cdr3_nt: TGTGCCAGTAGTCTTAGCGGGAGGGCAGGTGAGCAGTTCTTC
cdr3_aa: CASSLSGRAGEQFF

clone_size: .
v_call: TRBV9
j_call: TRBJ2-7
d_call: TRBD2
cdr3_nt: TGTGCCAGCAGCGTAGGGAGCGGGGGGGACTACGAGCAGTACTTC
cdr3_aa: CASSVGSGGDYEQYF

clone_size: .
v_call: TRBV30
j_call: TRBJ2-7
d_call: TRBD1
cdr3_nt: TGTGCCTGGGCCGGGACAGGGGTCAACGAGCAGTACTTC
cdr3_aa: CAWAGTGVNEQYF